The sequence of this TCR beta chain was determined in a study of blood T cell repertoires in COVID-19. Background on the study: Material from acute and convalescent COVID-19 was sourced from the United States, Italy and Spain. PBMCs, B-cell-depleted T cells, or T cells were the source of the cDNA or gDNA that made up the material.

Germline assignment: CDR1 SGHDT and CDR2 YYEEEE. CDR3 length equals 13 residues. Trimming took 4 bases from V and 7 from J; bases not matched to a gene: 4. Per the authors' pipeline: Estimation of nucleated cell counts was performed using reference gene primer amplification. The data were produced by immunoSEQ multiplex PCR, yet TCRdb's version contains in-frame clones alone and is incomplete. V and J calls and clone size are those listed in that table; D and trimming were worked out from the DNA. Counted here are approximately 260,000 clones, about 80% occurring once; the ten biggest clones make up around 9.9%.

The specimen was peripheral blood. The TCR was taken from a woman older than 75 with acute or convalescent COVID-19. This chain uses TRBV5-6 with TRBJ2-7; 11 nucleotides line up with TRBD1. Written as DNA, the CDR3 is TGTGCCAGCAGCGGGACAGGGGGTTCTGAGCAGTACTTC. Translated: CASSGTGGSEQYF. Complete variable domain (other parts from reference TRBV5-6 and TRBJ2-7): DAGVTQSPTHLIKTRGQQVTLRCSPKSGHDTVSWYQQALGQGPQFIFQYYEEEERQRGNFPDRFSGHQFPNYSSELNVNALLLGDSALYLCASSGTGGSEQYFGPGTRLTVT.